Many counts were recorded for the clone carrying this T cell receptor beta chain. What it binds is unknown. TCRdb re-called the PCR reads through MiXCR, storing one row per CDR3 protein. The top ten clones hold 0.9% to 1% of a sample with around 20,000 distinct CDR3 sequences, roughly a sixth of them seen once. Germline CDR1 reads MNHEY; CDR2 reads SVGEGT. V lost 2 bases to trimming and J lost 2 bases, with 10 bases between them. This CDR3 is built from 15 residues. These data are taken from a study of molecular identifiers for immune sequencing clone quantification. Broader study findings: Naive cells had under 1% of molecules in clones above 20 RNA copies, effectors over 99%. Jurkat TCR RNA spiked in from one cell (amid about a million naive cells) was reportedly detectable.

Investigators produced naive CD8 libraries from 20,000 to 1,000,000 sorted cells, drawing on 10%, 30% or 50% RNA. Sorting was used to obtain naive CD8 T cells (CD8+CD4-CCR7+CD45RA+). The sequence derives from a human donor in good health. Some libraries in this study had Jurkat cell RNA spiked in. Sequenced material: naive CD8+ T cells from blood, with Jurkat cell RNA spiked in. Subset defined: FACS-sorted CD8+CD4-CCR7+CD45RA+ naive T cells. The chain employs TRBV6-2 or TRBV6-3 and TRBJ2-1; TRBD1 or TRBD2 may be the D gene (5 bases each). The CDR3 is CASSYIPGPYNEQFF. The CDR3, as DNA: TGTGCCAGCAGTTACATTCCGGGACCCTACAATGAGCAGTTCTTC.